This TCR beta chain was sequenced in a study of tumor-infiltrating lymphocytes in primary liver carcinoma. This CDR3 is built from 17 residues. The V and J ends lost 3 bases and 0 bases, in that order; junction bases with no gene match: 5. Per the germline V gene, CDR1 is SEHNR and CDR2 is FQNEAQ (reference sequence). Blood RNA was derived from unsorted whole blood, and germline DNA was extracted too. TCR beta cDNA came from around 0.5 ug total RNA, primed with a constant-region primer. What produced the TCR beta libraries was three nested multiplex PCR rounds using slightly modified ARM-PCR. Running 10 cycles apiece, the first two PCR rounds relied on TRBV1-TRBV30 forward primers together with a C-beta reverse primer. TCRdb recomputed calls from the multiplex PCR reads with MiXCR, one row per CDR3 protein. The sample has hundreds of thousands of distinct CDR3 sequences, nearly 60% seen once.

This sequence joins TRBV7-9 and TRBJ2-6; 7 nucleotides line up with TRBD1. Sequencing was done on a sample of peripheral blood. The TCR originated in a woman younger than 45 with primary liver carcinoma and hepatitis B virus infection. CDR3 in DNA: TGTGCCAGCAGCTTCAGACAGGGACCCTCTGGGGCCAACGTCCTGACTTTC. This gives the protein CASSFRQGPSGANVLTF.